Listed below are T cell receptor beta chains from one sample, sequenced in a study of human T cells and chemical hapten exposure. Each CDR3 protein is one row after TCRdb ran MiXCR on the RACE reads. This sample has about 350,000 distinct CDR3 sequences, with about 6% found just once. The sequenced sample was whole blood, obtained in connection with sensitization to the hapten diphenylcyclopropenone (DPC). These receptors were collected from a woman under 30 with alopecia areata. Some clones in this sample may be carry-over from other donors' samples. Both conserved end residues are part of each CDR3. D genes are given only for firm matches. Not all rows give a size; the values are once, few, many and, for expanded clones, a class.

.	TRBJ1-3	few	TRBV6-5	CASRNTRNTIYF	TGTGCCAGCAGAAACACAAGAAACACCATATATTTT
TRBD1	TRBJ1-5	many	TRBV20-1	CSARTGDQPQHF	TGCAGTGCACGTACAGGGGATCAGCCCCAGCATTTT
.	TRBJ1-2	.	TRBV20-1	CSARVQLNNYGYTF	TGCAGTGCTAGGGTTCAGTTAAATAACTATGGCTACACCTTC
.	TRBJ2-3	few	TRBV7-6	CASTYRDAGTDTQYF	TGTGCCAGCACCTACAGGGATGCGGGGACAGATACGCAGTATTTT
TRBD1	TRBJ1-6	many	TRBV12-5	CASGFLPGQGNSPLHF	TGTGCTAGTGGTTTCCTCCCGGGACAGGGGAATTCACCCCTCCACTTT
TRBD1	TRBJ1-6	few	TRBV27	CASRRQGANNSPLHF	TGTGCCAGCAGGAGACAGGGGGCAAATAATTCACCCCTCCACTTT
TRBD2	TRBJ2-1	many	TRBV7-2	CASSWTSGGTYNEQFF	TGTGCCAGCAGCTGGACTAGCGGGGGGACCTACAATGAGCAGTTCTTC
.	TRBJ2-7	.	TRBV10-3	CAISEYNGVGEQYF	TGTGCCATCAGTGAGTATAATGGGGTCGGAGAGCAGTACTTC
.	TRBJ2-7	few	TRBV20-1	CSARRFGGVSYEQYF	TGCAGTGCTAGGCGTTTTGGAGGGGTATCCTACGAGCAGTACTTC
TRBD1	TRBJ2-2	few	TRBV6-2/TRBV6-3	CASSYSTGTATTGELFF	TGTGCCAGCAGTTACTCAACGGGGACAGCGACTACCGGGGAGCTGTTTTTT
.	TRBJ2-1	.	TRBV6-1	CASSEAGTRINEQFF	TGTGCCAGCAGTGAAGCGGGAACCCGGATAAATGAGCAGTTCTTC
.	TRBJ2-4	few	TRBV4-2	CASSQERNSQYF	TGTGCCAGCAGCCAAGAAAGGAACAGCCAGTACTTC
.	TRBJ1-1	few	TRBV9	CASSTDGTGAFF	TGTGCCAGCAGCACAGACGGGACTGGGGCTTTCTTT
.	TRBJ2-3	.	TRBV5-1	CASSTRPGGTDTQYF	TGCGCCAGCAGCACCCGACCTGGGGGCACAGATACGCAGTATTTT
.	TRBJ1-6	.	TRBV3-1	CASSQGGSSYNSPLHF	TGTGCCAGCAGCCAAGGAGGGAGCTCCTATAATTCACCCCTCCACTTT
.	TRBJ2-5	.	TRBV5-1	CASSLIAQETQYF	TGCGCCAGCAGCTTGATTGCCCAAGAGACCCAGTACTTC
TRBD1	TRBJ1-5	many	TRBV13	CAETGSAYSNQPQHF	TGTGCTGAGACAGGGTCGGCCTATAGCAATCAGCCCCAGCATTTT
TRBD1	TRBJ1-2	many	TRBV6-4	CASRGTGISGYTF	TGTGCCAGCAGGGGGACAGGGATCTCTGGCTACACCTTC
.	TRBJ2-7	.	TRBV6-5	CASSYGLEGTYEQYF	TGTGCCAGCAGTTACGGCTTAGAAGGGACCTACGAGCAGTACTTC
.	TRBJ1-2	many	TRBV27	CASSSTQGGGYTF	TGTGCCAGCAGTTCAACACAGGGAGGGGGCTACACCTTC
TRBD1	TRBJ1-6	many	TRBV7-4	CASSRPGQGSSPLHF	TGTGCCAGCAGCCGCCCTGGACAGGGGTCTTCACCCCTCCACTTT
TRBD2	TRBJ2-7	.	TRBV4-2	CASSQDSAGGLNEQYF	TGTGCCAGCAGCCAAGATTCAGCGGGGGGGCTCAACGAGCAGTACTTC
.	TRBJ1-1	few	TRBV5-1	CASSPIALNTEAFF	TGCGCCAGCAGCCCAATTGCGTTGAACACTGAAGCTTTCTTT
.	TRBJ2-3	many	TRBV12-3/TRBV12-4	CASSLPPGTDTQYF	TGTGCCAGCAGCCTCCCCCCAGGGACAGATACGCAGTATTTT
.	TRBJ2-5	.	TRBV6-5	CASSSTDSQETQYF	TGTGCCAGCAGTTCCACAGACTCTCAAGAGACCCAGTACTTC
TRBD2	TRBJ2-2	.	TRBV9	CASSVDHGLAGTGELFF	TGTGCCAGCAGCGTAGACCATGGACTAGCAGGCACCGGGGAGCTGTTTTTT
TRBD1	TRBJ1-5	many	TRBV7-2	CASSSGTEHQPQHF	TGTGCCAGCAGTAGTGGGACAGAGCATCAGCCCCAGCATTTT
.	TRBJ1-4	few	TRBV9	CASSVETNEKLFF	TGTGCCAGCAGCGTAGAAACTAATGAAAAACTGTTTTTT
TRBD2	TRBJ2-3	few	TRBV7-3	CASSEGLAGGQQYF	TGTGCCAGCAGCGAGGGACTAGCGGGGGGCCAGCAGTATTTT